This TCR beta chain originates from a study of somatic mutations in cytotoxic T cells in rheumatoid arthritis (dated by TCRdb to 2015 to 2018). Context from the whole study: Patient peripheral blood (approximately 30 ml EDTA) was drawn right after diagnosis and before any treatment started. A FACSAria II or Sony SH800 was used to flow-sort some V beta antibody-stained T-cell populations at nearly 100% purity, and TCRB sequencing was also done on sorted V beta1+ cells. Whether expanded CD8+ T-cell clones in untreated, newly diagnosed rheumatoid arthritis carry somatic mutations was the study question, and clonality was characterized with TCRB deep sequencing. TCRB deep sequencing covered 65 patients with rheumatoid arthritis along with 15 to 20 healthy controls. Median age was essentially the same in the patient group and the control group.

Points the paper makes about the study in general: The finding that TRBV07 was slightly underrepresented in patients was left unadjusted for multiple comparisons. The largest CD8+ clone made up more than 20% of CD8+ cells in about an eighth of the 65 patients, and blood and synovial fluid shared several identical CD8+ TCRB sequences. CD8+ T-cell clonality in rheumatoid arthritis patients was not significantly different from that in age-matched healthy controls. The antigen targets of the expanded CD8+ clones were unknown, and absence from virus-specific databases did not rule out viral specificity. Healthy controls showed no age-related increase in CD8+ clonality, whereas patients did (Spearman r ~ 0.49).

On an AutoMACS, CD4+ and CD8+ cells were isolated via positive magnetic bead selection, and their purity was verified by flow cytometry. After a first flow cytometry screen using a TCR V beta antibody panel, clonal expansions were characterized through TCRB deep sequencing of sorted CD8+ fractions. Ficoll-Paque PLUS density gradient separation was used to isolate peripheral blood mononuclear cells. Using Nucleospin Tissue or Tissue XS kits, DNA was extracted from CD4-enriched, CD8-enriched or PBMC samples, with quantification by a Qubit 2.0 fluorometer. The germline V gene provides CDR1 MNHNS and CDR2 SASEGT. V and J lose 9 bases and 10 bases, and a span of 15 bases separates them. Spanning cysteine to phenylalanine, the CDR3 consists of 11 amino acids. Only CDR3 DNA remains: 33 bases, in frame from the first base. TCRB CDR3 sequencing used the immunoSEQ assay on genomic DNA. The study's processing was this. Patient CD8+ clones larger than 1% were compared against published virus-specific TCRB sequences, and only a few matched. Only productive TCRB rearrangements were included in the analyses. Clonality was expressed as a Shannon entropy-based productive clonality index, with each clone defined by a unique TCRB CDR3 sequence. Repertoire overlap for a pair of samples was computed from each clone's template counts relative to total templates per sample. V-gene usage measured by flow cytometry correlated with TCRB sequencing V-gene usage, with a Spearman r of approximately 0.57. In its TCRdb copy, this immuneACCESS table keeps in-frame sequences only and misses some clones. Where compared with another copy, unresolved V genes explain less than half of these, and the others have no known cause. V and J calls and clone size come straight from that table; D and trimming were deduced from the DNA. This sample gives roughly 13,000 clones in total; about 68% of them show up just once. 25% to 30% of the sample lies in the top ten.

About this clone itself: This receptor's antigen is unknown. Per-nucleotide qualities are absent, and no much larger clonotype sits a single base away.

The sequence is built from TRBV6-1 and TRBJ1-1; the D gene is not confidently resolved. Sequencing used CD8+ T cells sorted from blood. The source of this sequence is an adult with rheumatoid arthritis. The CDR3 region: CARQPPRGAFF. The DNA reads TGTGCCAGACAGCCTCCCCGGGGAGCTTTCTTT.